This passage covers 24 T cell receptor beta chains from one sample sequenced in a study of siplizumab effects on memory and regulatory T cells. The table came from immunoSEQ multiplex PCR; TCRdb's copy has only in-frame clones and leaves some out. The sample carries 15,000 to 20,000 clones, roughly 40% recorded once. Cells of the mixed lymphocyte reaction were cocultured at 37 degrees C for over 5 days. Their recognized antigens are unknown. The sample comprised CFSE-low (dividing) CD4+ T cells sorted from an allogeneic mixed lymphocyte reaction. Source of these receptors: a human donor in good health; the cells came from an allogeneic mixed lymphocyte reaction. Some clones in this sample may be carry-over from other donors' samples.

Only a few counts were recorded for this clone. The chain couples TRBV5-1 to TRBJ2-1; 13 nucleotides align to TRBD2. This CDR3 is built from 18 residues. The ends lost 5 bases at V and 4 bases at J; junction bases unmatched: 12. From germline, CDR1 is SGHRS and CDR2 YFSETQ. In nucleotides, the CDR3 is TGCGCCAGCAGGAGGGGACGAGGACTAGCGGGAGAGTACAATGAGCAGTTCTTC. It yields the protein CASRRGRGLAGEYNEQFF.

The chain uses TRBV18 and TRBJ1-2; no firm D call. CDR3 length: 15 residues. V gave up 0 bases and J gave up 2 bases, with 10 bases separating them. Germline values: CDR1 KGHSH, CDR2 LQKENI. In DNA form, the CDR3 reads TGTGCCAGCTCACCACCGAGCATTGTCAACTATGGCTACACCTTC. This gives the protein CASSPPSIVNYGYTF.

This clone showed up just a few times. The J gene is TRBJ2-1, the V gene TRBV7-2; 7 bases agree with TRBD1. There are 15 residues in the CDR3. Germline V CDR1 and CDR2: SGHTA, FQGNSA. The trim removed 10 bases at V and 0 bases at J, leaving 9 bases unmatched. The CDR3 DNA sequence: TGTGCCACCGTTACAGGGGCGAGCTCCTACAATGAGCAGTTCTTC. Translated, it gives CATVTGASSYNEQFF.

V is TRBV7-6 and J is TRBJ2-3; 7 bases align to TRBD2. The V segment lost 5 bases and the J segment 6 bases; nucleotides outside the gene matches: 11. Germline V gene sequence: CDR1 SGHVS, CDR2 FNYEAQ. The CDR3 is 15 amino acids. CDR3 coding DNA: TGTGCCAGCAGCCCCCGGGGGGATGGGAAGGATACGCAGTATTTT. It specifies CASSPRGDGKDTQYF.

This clone was seen a handful of times. The chain links TRBV6-5 to TRBJ2-7; 13 bases are a match to TRBD2. Looked up from germline, CDR1 is MNHEY and CDR2 is SVGAGI. CDR3 length: 15 amino acids. V lost 3 bases and J lost 4; bases outside the gene matches: 3. The CDR3 sequence: CASSYRTSGSYEQYF. The CDR3 region has the DNA TGTGCCAGCAGTTATCGGACTAGCGGGAGTTACGAGCAGTACTTC.

The gene calls are TRBV6-1 and TRBJ1-2; 9 bases fit TRBD1. The CDR3 is made up of 13 amino acids. Looked up from germline, CDR1 is MNHNS and CDR2 is SASEGT. With 3 bases clipped from V and 7 bases from J, the junction kept 3 bases outside the gene matches. The CDR3 spells CASSDLDRGGYTF. CDR3 sequence (DNA): TGTGCCAGCAGTGATTTGGACAGGGGTGGCTACACCTTC.

V is TRBV2 and J is TRBJ1-1; 10 bases match TRBD1. The CDR3 totals 17 residues. Trimming at V came to 6 bases and at J to 3 bases, leaving 13 bases not matched to a gene. Germline CDR1 is SNHLY and CDR2 is FYNNEI. The CDR3 protein is CASRKRQGAQRDTEAFF. CDR3 sequence (DNA): TGTGCCAGCAGGAAAAGACAGGGGGCGCAGCGGGACACTGAAGCTTTCTTT.

The chain couples TRBV6-1 to TRBJ1-3, with unresolved D. This CDR3 region has 15 residues. The ends were cut back, 5 bases at V and 0 bases at J, with 11 bases in the middle. CDR1 is MNHNS and CDR2 is SASEGT in the germline V gene. The CDR3 loop is CASSFQAFSGNTIYF. In DNA, the CDR3 is TGTGCCAGCAGTTTTCAGGCTTTCTCTGGAAACACCATATATTTT.

The V call is TRBV11-3, the J call TRBJ1-1; a weak D match, TRBD1 (5 bases). Germline V gene lookup returns CDR1 SGHNT and CDR2 YENEEA. This CDR3 is 14 amino acids long. The V end lost 3 bases, the J end lost 3 bases, and 11 bases lay between the germline ends. Here the CDR3 reads CASSFYGGDTEAFF. In DNA form, the CDR3 reads TGTGCCAGCAGCTTCTACGGGGGAGACACTGAAGCTTTCTTT.

V and J are TRBV2 and TRBJ2-1; 9 positions match TRBD1. The germline V gene encodes CDR1 SNHLY and CDR2 FYNNEI. This CDR3 is 15 amino acids long. Trimming cost V 7 bases and J 8 bases; bases outside gene matches: 12. The CDR3 protein is CASKYRGRILDEQFF. DNA for the CDR3: TGTGCCAGCAAGTACAGGGGGCGAATTTTAGATGAGCAGTTCTTC.

This clone is termed medium-sized (0.01 to 0.1%). The chain is built from TRBV6-6 and TRBJ1-2; a possible D gene is TRBD1 (5 bases). The germline CDR1 and CDR2 sequences are MNHNY and SVGAGI (reference sequence). The V gene lost 7 bases and the J gene lost 4 bases, with 16 bases spanning the gap. This CDR3 contains 14 residues. CDR3 sequence reads: CASIADGASYGYTF. The CDR3 nucleotides are TGTGCCAGCATTGCCGACGGGGCCAGCTATGGCTACACCTTC.

The chain uses TRBV20-1 and TRBJ1-6; 9 nucleotides line up with TRBD1. V was clipped by 6 bases and J by 14 bases; unmatched bases: 5. The CDR3 consists of 11 residues. Germline V gives CDR1 DFQATT, CDR2 SNEGSKA (reference sequence). CDR3 sequence: CSAMDRGALHF. The CDR3 coding sequence is TGCAGTGCAATGGACAGGGGTGCCCTCCACTTT.

The chain recombines TRBV6-6 with TRBJ2-1, with 8 bases matching TRBD2. The V segment lost 0 bases and the J segment 9 bases; nucleotides outside the gene matches: 10. This CDR3 spans 16 amino acids. CDR1 is MNHNY, CDR2 SVGAGI, per germline (reference sequence). The CDR3 DNA reads TGTGCCAGCAGTTACTCGTCTAGCGGGCACCGTTTTGAGCAGTTCTTC. Amino acids: CASSYSSSGHRFEQFF.

This clone has only one observation. The chain combines TRBV6-6 with TRBJ1-2; D is unresolved. Germline V gives CDR1 MNHNY, CDR2 SVGAGI (reference sequence). Trimming removed 7 bases at V and 0 bases at J, with 3 bases between. The CDR3 runs 11 residues. The DNA of the CDR3 is TGTGCCAGCAAAGCTAACTATGGCTACACCTTC. This encodes CASKANYGYTF.

A single count supports this clone. The chain uses TRBV5-4 and TRBJ2-3; D unclear. CDR3 length equals 14 residues. V was cut by 6 bases and J by 3 bases, with 14 bases left in between. Looked up from germline, CDR1 is SGHNT and CDR2 is YYREEE (reference sequence). The CDR3 bases are TGTGCCAGCACCGCTTCTTATGGGACAGATACGCAGTATTTT. It translates to CASTASYGTDTQYF. Based on the CDR3 plus reference TRBV5-4 and TRBJ2-3, the full variable domain is ETGVTQSPTHLIKTRGQQVTLRCSSQSGHNTVSWYQQALGQGPQFIFQYYREEENGRGNFPPRFSGLQFPNYSSELNVNALELDDSALYLCASTASYGTDTQYFGPGTRLTVL.

The chain has TRBV6-1 and TRBJ1-4, with 7 bases lining up with TRBD1. The CDR3 is made up of 16 amino acids. Trimming removed 1 base from V and 4 bases from J; junction bases left unmatched: 6. The germline V gene encodes CDR1 MNHNS and CDR2 SASEGT. CDR3: CASSEGAGTVNEKLFF. CDR3 nucleotides: TGTGCCAGCAGTGAAGGGGCCGGGACAGTTAATGAAAAACTGTTTTTT.

This clone occurred a few times. The V gene is TRBV29-1, the J gene TRBJ1-1; D may be TRBD1 (5 bases). Germline CDR1 and CDR2: SQVTM and ANQGSEA. V was trimmed by 6 bases and J by 0 bases, leaving 14 bases between them. CDR3 length: 14 residues. This CDR3 is CSVPRGIMNTEAFF. The CDR3 DNA is TGCAGCGTCCCGAGGGGTATCATGAACACTGAAGCTTTCTTT. Together with reference TRBV29-1 and TRBJ1-1, the CDR3 gives the full variable domain: SAVISQKPSRDICQRGTSLTIQCQVDSQVTMMFWYRQQPGQSLTLIATANQGSEATYESGFVIDKFPISRPNLTFSTLTVSNMSPEDSSIYLCSVPRGIMNTEAFFGQGTRLTVV.

The chain carries TRBV4-2 and TRBJ2-1; maybe TRBD1 (5 bases). This CDR3 comprises 15 residues. V shed 1 base and J shed 5 bases, with 12 bases lying between them. Germline assignment: CDR1 LGHNA and CDR2 YNFKEQ. For the CDR3, the DNA is TGTGCCAGCAGCCAAGTTCGGCAGGGAAACAATGAGCAGTTCTTC. Translation gives CASSQVRQGNNEQFF.

This chain joins TRBV6-5 and TRBJ1-5; D uncertain. Germline V gene data show CDR1 as MNHEY and CDR2 as SVGAGI. Trimming took 6 bases from V and 1 from J, leaving 13 bases between them. This CDR3 has 15 amino acids. The CDR3 loop is CASSSSGLSNQPQHF. The CDR3 nucleotides read TGTGCCAGCAGCTCCTCGGGTCTCAGCAATCAGCCCCAGCATTTT.

This clone showed up just once. The rearrangement links TRBV19 to TRBJ1-3, with unresolved D. The CDR3 is 14 residues long. Trimming removed 1 base at V and 3 bases at J, with 7 bases between. Germline V lookup: CDR1 LNHDA, CDR2 SQIVND (reference sequence). The CDR3 DNA follows: TGTGCCAGTAGTATAGGAGGGAATGGAAACACCATATATTTT. Amino acid sequence: CASSIGGNGNTIYF.

This clone was counted at least ten times. The genes are TRBV5-1 and TRBJ1-2, with D possibly TRBD1 on 6 matching bases. Germline V CDR1 and CDR2: SGHRS, YFSETQ. This CDR3 is built from 16 residues. The V end was cut by 2 bases, the J end by 5 bases, with 19 bases between. The CDR3 reads CASSFTGPVLPYGYTF. CDR3 bases: TGCGCCAGCAGCTTTACAGGGCCCGTGTTGCCGTATGGCTACACCTTC.

The V and J genes are TRBV4-1 and TRBJ2-3; possible D gene TRBD2, 5 bases. The CDR3 has 15 amino acids. V was cut by 1 base and J by 1 base, with 9 bases left in between. Germline assignment: CDR1 MGHRA and CDR2 YSYEKL. CDR3 DNA: TGCGCCAGCAGCCAAGCTGGTAGCGGCACAGATACGCAGTATTTT. It specifies CASSQAGSGTDTQYF.

This clone occurred a few times. The chain links TRBV7-9 to TRBJ2-7; 7 bases align to TRBD1. This CDR3 contains 14 residues. Germline-derived CDR1 and CDR2 are SEHNR and FQNEAQ (reference sequence). Unmatched junction bases numbered 3, after V lost 4 bases and J lost 0 bases. Here the CDR3 DNA reads TGTGCCAGCAGCTGGGACAGCAGCTCCTACGAGCAGTACTTC. It codes for CASSWDSSSYEQYF.

Only a few counts were recorded for this clone. The chain employs TRBV5-1 and TRBJ2-2, with 8 bases that match TRBD2. This CDR3 has 15 amino acids. Per germline, CDR1 SGHRS and CDR2 YFSETQ. Trimming took 1 base from V and 7 from J; bases not matched to a gene: 6. CDR3 coding DNA: TGCGCCAGCAGCTTGCCCGGGGGGGCAGGCGGGGAGCTGTTTTTT. The encoded protein is CASSLPGGAGGELFF.